These T cell receptor beta chains were read from a single sample in a study of cytomegalovirus exposure and HLA in healthy donors. Here immunoSEQ multiplex PCR was the method, and the copy in TCRdb shows in-frame clones only, minus some. The data show over 85,000 clones, under 80% seen once. The sequenced sample was PBMCs. These receptors were collected from a man aged 35-49 years in good health and CMV-seronegative. Both conserved end residues are part of each CDR3. Each record gives: D gene, V gene, J gene, clone size, CDR3 length, CDR3 DNA, CDR3 protein. D genes are given only for firm matches. Clone size is stated in some rows and not others, as once, few, many or a class when expanded.

>TRBD1|TRBV7-3|TRBJ1-2|.|15
TGTGCCAGCAGCTTAGTAGGCGGACAGGGCTCTGGCTACACCTTC
CASSLVGGQGSGYTF
>TRBD1|TRBV28|TRBJ2-1|few|13
TGTGCCAGCAGGAAGGACAGGGTAAGGGAGCAGTTCTTC
CASRKDRVREQFF
>.|TRBV6-5|TRBJ2-7|few|15
TGTGCCAGCAGTTACTCAGGGACTTCCACCTACGAGCAGTACTTC
CASSYSGTSTYEQYF
>.|TRBV6-4|TRBJ2-7|.|15
TGTGCCAGCAGTGACTTTGCCGCAGGGGTTGGCGAGCAGTACTTC
CASSDFAAGVGEQYF
>.|TRBV11-2|TRBJ2-3|.|15
TGTGCCAGCAGCTTCTCCTCGAGAAGCACAGATACGCAGTATTTT
CASSFSSRSTDTQYF
>.|TRBV5-4|TRBJ1-1|few|16
TGTGCCAGCAGCTTGGCCCGGGGAGGCTTGAACACTGAAGCTTTCTTT
CASSLARGGLNTEAFF
>TRBD1|TRBV6-5|TRBJ1-2|.|14
TGTGCCAGCAGTGTAGATGACAGGGGATATGGCTACACCTTC
CASSVDDRGYGYTF
>.|TRBV29-1|TRBJ2-1|.|13
TGCAGCGTTGAGGGGCCCGACCTACGGGAGCAGTTCTTC
CSVEGPDLREQFF
>TRBD1|TRBV2|TRBJ2-7|.|13
TGTGCCAGCAGTGTGGGGACAGGGAACGAGCAGTACTTC
CASSVGTGNEQYF
>TRBD1|TRBV6-1|TRBJ2-7|.|14
TGTGCCAGCAGGACCGGGACAGGGGGCAGTGGGCAGTACTTC
CASRTGTGGSGQYF
>TRBD1|TRBV30|TRBJ2-7|.|16
TGTGCCTGGAGTGTACATGGATCAGGGGGCTCATACGAGCAGTACTTC
CAWSVHGSGGSYEQYF
>.|TRBV18|TRBJ2-5|.|12
TGTGCCAGCTCACCATCCGAGCGTCTCGGGGACTTC
CASSPSERLGDF
>TRBD1|TRBV7-2|TRBJ1-3|few|16
TGTGCCAGCAGCTTAGCTGGGACAGGGGGCCGAAACACCATATATTTT
CASSLAGTGGRNTIYF
>TRBD1|TRBV4-1|TRBJ1-2|.|14
TGCGCCATCTCAGACAGGGGGACGAACTATGGCTACACCTTC
CAISDRGTNYGYTF
>.|TRBV19|TRBJ1-4|.|14
TGTGCCAGTAGTGCCGGGAAACCTAATGAAAAACTGTTTTTT
CASSAGKPNEKLFF
>.|TRBV6-4|TRBJ1-5|.|14
TGTGCCAGCAGTGAGGCTGCCACCAATCAGCCCCAGCATTTT
CASSEAATNQPQHF
>.|TRBV27|TRBJ2-1|.|13
TGTGCCAGCAGTCCGGACAGATACAATGAGCAGTTCTTC
CASSPDRYNEQFF
>.|TRBV6-1|TRBJ1-1|few|13
TGTGCCAGCCCATTACAGGGTCACACTGAAGCTTTCTTT
CASPLQGHTEAFF
>.|TRBV18|TRBJ2-3|.|16
TGTGCCAGCTCACCACGAGGGTCGGGGTCTGCAGATACGCAGTATTTT
CASSPRGSGSADTQYF
>TRBD2|TRBV29-1|TRBJ2-1|.|14
TGCACCGCAGGCGGGGTAGCGGGGGCGAATGAGCAGTTCTTC
CTAGGVAGANEQFF
>.|TRBV7-9|TRBJ2-7|.|14
TGTGCCAGCAGCCCTGACGGGGCGGGGTGGGAGCAGTACTTC
CASSPDGAGWEQYF
>.|TRBV4-3|TRBJ1-1|.|14
TGCGCCAGCAGGAGGGGGTTAACGAACACTGAAGCTTTCTTT
CASRRGLTNTEAFF
>.|TRBV27|TRBJ1-5|.|17
TGTGCCAGCAGTTTATTCGAACCCTCAGGGGCGGATCAGCCCCAGCATTTT
CASSLFEPSGADQPQHF
>.|TRBV28|TRBJ2-1|.|16
TGTGCCAGCAGTTTATTGCGTTCGACAGGATACAATGAGCAGTTCTTC
CASSLLRSTGYNEQFF
>.|TRBV7-9|TRBJ1-4|once|15
TGTTCCAGCAGCACCGGGATTGGTTCTAATGAAAAACTGTTTTTT
CSSSTGIGSNEKLFF
>TRBD2|TRBV27|TRBJ2-7|.|20
TGTGCCAGCAGCAAAAAGGCCCGCTTCTTGGGCGGGGGAAGCTCCTACGAGCAGTACTTC
CASSKKARFLGGGSSYEQYF
>TRBD2|TRBV7-2|TRBJ2-4|.|15
TGTGCCAGCAGTAACTCGGGAGGGCCGGGAAACATTCAGTACTTC
CASSNSGGPGNIQYF
>TRBD1|TRBV18|TRBJ2-5|.|14
TGTGCCAGCTCATCTTCCGGGACAGAGGAGACCCAGTACTTC
CASSSSGTEETQYF
>.|TRBV7-9|TRBJ2-2|few|15
TGTTCCAGCAGCTTAGAAGCTTCGGGGACCGGGGAGCTGTTTTTT
CSSSLEASGTGELFF
>TRBD1|TRBV30|TRBJ2-6|.|15
TGTGCCTGTCCCTCCAGGGGGCGTGGGGCCAACGTCCTGACTTTC
CACPSRGRGANVLTF
>TRBD2|TRBV10-1|TRBJ2-5|once|14
TGCGCCAGGCCGGGACTAGGTGATTGGGAGACCCAGTACTTC
CARPGLGDWETQYF
>TRBD1|TRBV30|TRBJ2-7|.|16
TGTGCCTCGACAGGGGGCCTGGACCCCATCTACTCCGAGCAGTACTTC
CASTGGLDPIYSEQYF
>TRBD2|TRBV2|TRBJ2-1|.|14
TGTGCCAGCGCATGGACTAGCGGGGCTTATGAGCAGTTCTTC
CASAWTSGAYEQFF
>.|TRBV5-5|TRBJ1-2|.|17
TGTGCCAGCAGCTTTTCGGCGTTAATTGAGGGGAGGGATGGCTACACCTTC
CASSFSALIEGRDGYTF
>.|TRBV9|TRBJ2-1|.|15
TGTGCCAGCAGCGTAGCTGGGAGCGGATACAATGAGCAGTTCTTC
CASSVAGSGYNEQFF
>TRBD1|TRBV5-6|TRBJ1-5|few|15
TGTGCCAGCAGCTTGGGGGGACAGGCTCGACAGCCCCAGCATTTT
CASSLGGQARQPQHF
>TRBD1|TRBV6-5|TRBJ1-2|.|13
TGTGCCAGCACGGACAGGGATGGCTATGGCTACACCTTC
CASTDRDGYGYTF
>TRBD1|TRBV28|TRBJ1-2|.|20
TGTGCCAGCAGTTTACTTGCTCTTTACAGGGGGCTGAGGCTATTCCATGGCTACACCTTC
CASSLLALYRGLRLFHGYTF
>.|TRBV30|TRBJ1-1|once|14
TGTGCCTGGGGTACAGGGAATCTGTACACTGAAGCTTTCTTT
CAWGTGNLYTEAFF
>.|TRBV18|TRBJ2-5|.|13
TGTGCCAGCTCACCTCTCGAGGCGGAGACCCAGTACTTC
CASSPLEAETQYF
>TRBD1|TRBV19|TRBJ1-1|.|15
TGTGCCAGTAGTATGCGAAGACAGGGACCCACTGAAGCTTTCTTT
CASSMRRQGPTEAFF
>.|TRBV23-1|TRBJ2-7|.|15
TGCGCCAGGGAACAGACCAAATCCACACCCTACGAGCAGTACTTC
CAREQTKSTPYEQYF
>.|TRBV5-1|TRBJ1-1|.|14
TGCGCCAGCAGCTTGTGGGCAGGTGTCGCTGAAGCTTTCTTT
CASSLWAGVAEAFF
>.|TRBV5-1|TRBJ2-7|.|13
TGCGCCAGCAGTATAGCCAGGGCCTACGAGCAGTACTTC
CASSIARAYEQYF
>TRBD1|TRBV6-1|TRBJ2-1|.|15
TGTGCCAGCCCCAAAGACAGGGGGCTCGTGTATGAGCAGTTCTTC
CASPKDRGLVYEQFF
>.|TRBV20-1|TRBJ2-3|.|11
TGCAGTGCTAGCGAGGCCCGGCTAGGGTATTTT
CSASEARLGYF
>.|TRBV28|TRBJ2-7|.|13
TGTGCCAGCAGTTTATTGGCGGCTTCACGGCAGTACTTC
CASSLLAASRQYF
>TRBD1|TRBV19|TRBJ2-2|.|16
TGTGCCAGTAGTCCGGGGACAGGGGGTTACACCGGGGAGCTGTTTTTT
CASSPGTGGYTGELFF
>TRBD1|TRBV5-4|TRBJ2-1|once|15
TGTGCCAGCAGACCAGACAGGGGGTCCTACAATGAGCAGTTCTTC
CASRPDRGSYNEQFF
>.|TRBV9|TRBJ1-4|.|15
TGTGCCAGCAGCGTAGGCGGGCTCTTTGGTGAAAAACTGTTTTTT
CASSVGGLFGEKLFF
>TRBD1|TRBV7-8|TRBJ2-7|.|16
TGTGTCAGCAGCTTAGTCCCGACTGACAGGGTAGGGGAGCAGTACTTC
CVSSLVPTDRVGEQYF
>.|TRBV4-1|TRBJ1-2|.|13
TGCGCCAGCAGCCAACACAGGGATGGTGGCTACACCTTC
CASSQHRDGGYTF